This entry concerns a single TCR beta chain. Other nucleotide sequences from this sample produce the same CDR3. Every donor, a Caucasian adult, lived in Nashville, Tennessee. The authors divided CD4+ cells into CD45RA+ naive and CD45RA-negative memory subsets. This record belongs to a study of shared clonotypes between healthy human individuals. Assay used: immunoSEQ multiplex PCR; TCRdb lists only in-frame clones, some missing. The sample includes about 2.4 million clones, approximately 94% of them seen just once. CDR3 length: 11 residues. Germline V gene data show CDR1 as DFQATT and CDR2 as SNEGSKA (reference sequence). V shed 3 bases and J shed 4 bases, with 6 bases lying between them.

The sequenced material came from naive CD4+ T cells from PBMCs. This sample's subset: CD45RA+ positively selected. This sequence originates from a man between 18 and 29 years old in good health. Some clones in this sample may be carry-over from other donors' samples. The rearrangement links TRBV20-1 to TRBJ2-5; D unclear. The CDR3 sequence is CSARFGETQYF. The CDR3 DNA is TGCAGTGCTAGGTTCGGAGAGACCCAGTACTTC.